This T cell receptor (beta chain) originates from a study of T cell responses to AZD1222 COVID-19 vaccine. Regarding the study as a whole: Across spike, vaccine-associated CD4 TCRs were found, dominant at 160-218 and 743-854. White British people made up most donors, females outnumbered males, and clonal diversity was possibly underestimated.

Only in-frame clones appear in the TCRdb table, and some are missing; sequencing was by immunoSEQ multiplex PCR. The sample comprises about 130,000 clones, approximately 93% of which are singletons, and 0.75% to 0.95% rests with the top ten. With regard to this clone: Antigen: not known.

This CDR3 comprises 13 residues. Trimming pared 5 bases from V and 6 bases from J, leaving 14 bases between. Germline lookup yields CDR1 MNHEY and CDR2 SVGAGI. The chain combines TRBV6-5 with TRBJ2-7; tentative D call: TRBD1 (5 bases). The sequences come from peripheral blood, collected on day 0 of AZD1222 vaccination. The clonotype originates from an adult in good health. The DNA for the CDR3 is TGTGCCAGCAGTCAGGGCAGGAGCCGCGAGCAGTACTTC. Translated, it gives CASSQGRSREQYF.